A selection of T cell receptor beta chains follows, all from one sample in a study of T cells in Graves' hyperthyroidism and ophthalmopathy. MiXCR was run by TCRdb on the multiplex PCR reads, yielding one entry per CDR3 protein. Counted here are 540,000 or so distinct CDR3 sequences, around 14% occurring once; the ten biggest clones make up under 8%. The specimen was blood. The receptors shown here come from a woman aged 25 to 45 with Graves' hyperthyroidism. Each CDR3 is given with its conserved first and last residue. A D gene is named only where the DNA matches it firmly. Rows may omit the clone size; those that give it use once, few, many or a size class.

D	length	V	J	size	DNA	CDR3
-	15	TRBV11-3	TRBJ2-1	-	TGTGCCAGCAGCCCCGGACTCAGGGCCGTCAATGAGCAGTTCTTC	CASSPGLRAVNEQFF
-	14	TRBV20-1	TRBJ1-5	-	TGCAGTGCCTCGGGACTCACGAGGGATCAGCCCCAGCATTTT	CSASGLTRDQPQHF
TRBD2	13	TRBV7-3	TRBJ2-1	many	TGTGCCAGCGGACTAGCGGCTAACAATGAGCAGTTCTTC	CASGLAANNEQFF
-	12	TRBV29-1	TRBJ2-3	many	TGCAGCGTCACACCGAACACAGATACGCAGTATTTT	CSVTPNTDTQYF
-	13	TRBV12-3/TRBV12-4	TRBJ1-5	many	TGTGCCAGCAGTTCGGACGGGAATCAGCCCCAGCATTTT	CASSSDGNQPQHF
-	13	TRBV12-3/TRBV12-4	TRBJ1-5	few	TGTGCCAGCAGTCCGGGAAGTTGGCAGCCCCAGCATTTT	CASSPGSWQPQHF
-	14	TRBV7-2	TRBJ2-3	many	TGTGCCAGCAGCTTAGGGCTCTTCACAGATACGCAGTATTTT	CASSLGLFTDTQYF
TRBD2	16	TRBV7-2	TRBJ2-3	-	TGTGCCAGCAGCTTGGCTCCTAGCGGCGGACCAGATACGCAGTATTTT	CASSLAPSGGPDTQYF
TRBD2	17	TRBV27	TRBJ2-7	many	TGTGCCAGCAGTTTAAGTCCGCTAGCGGGAGGGCTGATCGAGCAGTACTTC	CASSLSPLAGGLIEQYF
-	14	TRBV20-1	TRBJ1-2	-	TGCAGTGCTAGATTACCAGGAACGACAGGTGGCTACACCTTC	CSARLPGTTGGYTF
-	13	TRBV10-1	TRBJ1-1	many	TGCGCCAGCAATGCGGGGGGGAACACTGAAGCTTTCTTT	CASNAGGNTEAFF
-	13	TRBV28	TRBJ2-2	many	TGTGCCAGCAGTTTGTTGGACCGCGGAGAGCTGTTTTTT	CASSLLDRGELFF
TRBD1	15	TRBV30	TRBJ2-4	-	TGTGCCTGGATGGGACAGGGGGCCCCCAAAAACATTCAGTACTTC	CAWMGQGAPKNIQYF
-	12	TRBV30	TRBJ1-2	few	TGTGCCTGGACACGCGACGGTTATGGCTACACCTTC	CAWTRDGYGYTF
-	11	TRBV11-2	TRBJ2-5	many	TGTGCCAGCAGCCAAACAGCGACCCAGTACTTC	CASSQTATQYF
TRBD2	16	TRBV19	TRBJ2-7	-	TGTGCCAGTAGTATCCCGGGACTAGCGGGACTGGGCGAGCAGTACTTC	CASSIPGLAGLGEQYF
-	13	TRBV27	TRBJ2-7	-	TGTGCCAGCAGTAGGATAGCCCCCTCCGAGCAGTACTTC	CASSRIAPSEQYF
-	13	TRBV6-1	TRBJ2-1	-	TGTGCCAGCAGTGAAACGGGAGACAATGAGCAGTTCTTC	CASSETGDNEQFF
-	16	TRBV9	TRBJ2-1	-	TGTGCCAGCAGCGTAGTTGAGGGAGGCTCAGGGAATGAGCAGTTCTTC	CASSVVEGGSGNEQFF
TRBD1	13	TRBV20-1	TRBJ2-1	many	TGCAGTGCTCCCCGGACAGGTAACAATGAGCAGTTCTTC	CSAPRTGNNEQFF
TRBD2	16	TRBV13	TRBJ2-7	many	TGTGCCAGCAGCTTGGGCGGGACTAGCGGGAGATACGAGCAGTACTTC	CASSLGGTSGRYEQYF
TRBD1	13	TRBV30	TRBJ1-2	few	TGTGCCTGGAGTGCGACAGGGGACTATGGCTACACCTTC	CAWSATGDYGYTF
TRBD2	16	TRBV7-3	TRBJ2-1	few	TGTGCCAGCAGCTTAGAATCACTAGCGCCTCCGAGAGAGCAGTTCTTC	CASSLESLAPPREQFF
TRBD1	12	TRBV20-1	TRBJ2-7	many	TGCAGTTTGGACAGGGGCTCCTACGAGCAGTACTTC	CSLDRGSYEQYF
-	12	TRBV20-1	TRBJ2-7	many	TGCAGTGCTAGACAACCAGGCTACGAGCAGTACTTC	CSARQPGYEQYF
-	12	TRBV30	TRBJ1-6	few	TGTGCCTGGAACCCAGGGAATTCACCCCTCCACTTT	CAWNPGNSPLHF
-	14	TRBV20-1	TRBJ2-7	many	TGCAGTGCAAATGATATTCTGGGTGGCTACGAGCAGTACTTC	CSANDILGGYEQYF
-	13	TRBV9	TRBJ1-6	few	TGTGCCAGCAGCGTAGCCATGGGGTCACCCCTCCACTTT	CASSVAMGSPLHF
-	14	TRBV20-1	TRBJ1-6	many	TGCAGTGCTAGGGGACGGGGTTATAATTCACCCCTCCACTTT	CSARGRGYNSPLHF
TRBD2	17	TRBV20-1	TRBJ2-1	many	TGCAGTGTCGAGGGACTAGCGAGGTTTGCGTCCTACAATGAGCAGTTCTTC	CSVEGLARFASYNEQFF
TRBD1	14	TRBV30	TRBJ2-7	few	TGTGCCTGGAGTCCGGGACAGGGCCTTTACGAGCAGTACTTC	CAWSPGQGLYEQYF
TRBD1	17	TRBV3-1	TRBJ2-6	-	TGTGCCAGCAGCAAGGGACAGGGGGCGCGTGGGGCCAACGTCCTGACTTTC	CASSKGQGARGANVLTF
-	13	TRBV11-1	TRBJ2-1	many	TGTGCCAGCAGCTTTTTGGCCTACAATGAGCAGTTCTTC	CASSFLAYNEQFF
-	14	TRBV2	TRBJ2-1	-	TGTGCCAGCATCCGAGAGGGATCCTACAATGAGCAGTTCTTC	CASIREGSYNEQFF
-	14	TRBV7-9	TRBJ2-7	-	TGTGCCAGCAGCTCCGCACTTTGGGACTACGAGCAGTACTTC	CASSSALWDYEQYF
-	13	TRBV29-1	TRBJ2-7	few	TGCAGCGTTATTAAAGGTACAACCTACGAGCAGTACTTC	CSVIKGTTYEQYF
TRBD2	15	TRBV6-2/TRBV6-3	TRBJ2-7	-	TGTGCCAGCGGCAGCGGACTAGCGGGGAGCTACGAGCAGTACTTC	CASGSGLAGSYEQYF
-	17	TRBV4-3	TRBJ2-1	-	TGCGCCAGCAGCCAGAGTACTTATAGAGGGCCGTACAATGAGCAGTTCTTC	CASSQSTYRGPYNEQFF
-	13	TRBV6-2/TRBV6-3	TRBJ1-5	-	TGTGCCAGCGGAAGACAGGGCAATCAGCCCCAGCATTTT	CASGRQGNQPQHF
TRBD2	16	TRBV9	TRBJ2-7	many	TGTGCCAGCAGCGCCTACGCTGCGGGGGATCCTAACGAGCAGTACTTC	CASSAYAAGDPNEQYF
TRBD1	14	TRBV7-3	TRBJ2-7	many	TGTGCCAGCACCACCGGGACAGGGAATTCCGAGCAGTACTTC	CASTTGTGNSEQYF
-	12	TRBV6-1	TRBJ2-7	-	TGTGCCAGCAGTGAAAACAGGATCGAGCAGTACTTC	CASSENRIEQYF
TRBD2	15	TRBV28	TRBJ2-3	many	TGTGCCAGCAGTTCAGCGGGAGGTGGCACAGATACGCAGTATTTT	CASSSAGGGTDTQYF
-	15	TRBV9	TRBJ2-1	few	TGTGCCAGCAGCGTAGAGGGACAACCGTCCAATGAGCAGTTCTTC	CASSVEGQPSNEQFF
TRBD2	13	TRBV6-2/TRBV6-3	TRBJ2-7	many	TGTGCCAGCAGACTAGCGGGAGGAGGCCAGCAGTACTTC	CASRLAGGGQQYF
-	11	TRBV19	TRBJ2-2	-	TGTGCCAGTAGTGTAATCGGGGAGCTGTTTTTT	CASSVIGELFF
TRBD1	16	TRBV4-1	TRBJ2-2	few	TGCGCCAGCAGCCATCCGATTCTACAGGGGGCCGGGGAGCTGTTTTTT	CASSHPILQGAGELFF
TRBD2	17	TRBV6-2/TRBV6-3	TRBJ2-1	-	TGTGCCAGCAGAGCACTGGGACTAGCGGGATTATACAATGAGCAGTTCTTC	CASRALGLAGLYNEQFF
TRBD2	22	TRBV5-1	TRBJ2-2	many	TGCGCCAGCAGCTTGCGGTTCAGGGGGCTACGAGCGGGAGGGCCGAACACCGGGGAGCTGTTTTTT	CASSLRFRGLRAGGPNTGELFF
TRBD2	15	TRBV9	TRBJ2-2	-	TGTGCCAGCAGCGCCGGACTAGCGAACACCGGGGAGCTGTTTTTT	CASSAGLANTGELFF